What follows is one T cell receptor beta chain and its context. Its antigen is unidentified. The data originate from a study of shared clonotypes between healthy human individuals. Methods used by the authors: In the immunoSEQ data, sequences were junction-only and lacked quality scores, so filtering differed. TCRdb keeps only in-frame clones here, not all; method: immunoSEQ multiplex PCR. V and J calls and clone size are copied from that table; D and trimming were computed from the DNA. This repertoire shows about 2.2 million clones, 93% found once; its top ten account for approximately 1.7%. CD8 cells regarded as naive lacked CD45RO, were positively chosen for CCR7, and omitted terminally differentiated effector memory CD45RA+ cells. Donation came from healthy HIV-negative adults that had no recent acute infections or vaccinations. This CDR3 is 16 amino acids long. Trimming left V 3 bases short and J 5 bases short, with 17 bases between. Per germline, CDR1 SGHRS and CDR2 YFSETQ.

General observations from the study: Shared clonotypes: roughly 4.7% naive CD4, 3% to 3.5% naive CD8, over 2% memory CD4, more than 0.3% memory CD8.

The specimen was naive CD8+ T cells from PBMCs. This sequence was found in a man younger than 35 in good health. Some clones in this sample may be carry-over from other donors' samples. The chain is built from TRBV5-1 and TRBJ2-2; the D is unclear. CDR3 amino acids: CASSYPLGLGTGELFF. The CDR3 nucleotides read TGCGCCAGCAGCTATCCACTTGGGTTAGGGACCGGGGAGCTGTTTTTT.